This T cell receptor beta chain was identified during a study of Graves' ophthalmopathy and Graves' hyperthyroidism. Notes on the study in general: Clonotypes were expanded in thyroid at above 0.001 frequency, and most also appeared in blood. Ophthalmopathy and stable hyperthyroidism were discriminated by a 13-signature model, with about 90% sensitivity and 70% to 84% specificity.

Only a few counts were recorded for this clonotype. Its specificity is unknown. TCR beta CDR3 regions were amplified from RNA transcripts. HTBI primers served in a first-round RT-PCR, which a second-round multiplex PCR followed. MiXCR was run by TCRdb on the multiplex PCR reads, yielding one entry per CDR3 protein. Of 900,000 to 1,200,000 distinct CDR3 sequences listed, roughly two fifths are singletons. Other autoimmune diseases, uncontrolled infections, pregnancy or lactation led to the exclusion of patients. The V and J ends lost 4 bases and 13 bases respectively, with 14 bases between them. Germline V CDR1 and CDR2: SGHRS, YFSETQ. The CDR3 is 11 residues long.

The receptor was derived from an adult man with Graves' hyperthyroidism. The sample was peripheral blood or thyroid tissue (not recorded which). This chain uses TRBV5-1 with TRBJ2-5; tentative D call: TRBD2 (5 bases). CDR3 loop: CASSADTGRYF. The CDR3 bases are TGCGCCAGCAGCGCCGACACGGGGAGGTACTTC. The entire variable domain, with the rest obtained from reference TRBV5-1 and TRBJ2-5, is as follows: KAGVTQTPRYLIKTRGQQVTLSCSPISGHRSVSWYQQTPGQGLQFLFEYFSETQRNKGNFPGRFSGRQFSNSRSEMNVSTLELGDSALYLCASSADTGRYFGPGTRLLVL.